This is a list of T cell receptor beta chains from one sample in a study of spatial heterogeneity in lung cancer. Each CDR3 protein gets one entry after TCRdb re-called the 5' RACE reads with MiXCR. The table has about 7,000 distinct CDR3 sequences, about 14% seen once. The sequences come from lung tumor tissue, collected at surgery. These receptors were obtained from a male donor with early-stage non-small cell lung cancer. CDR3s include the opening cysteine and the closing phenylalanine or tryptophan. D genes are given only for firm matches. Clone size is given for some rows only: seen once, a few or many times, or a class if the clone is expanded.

TGTGCCAGCAGTTTCGCGGACCCAGGGGACGAGCAGTACTTC	CASSFADPGDEQYF	.	many	TRBV12-3/TRBV12-4	TRBJ2-7
TGTGCCAGCAGCTCAAGGGGGATCCACGAGCAGTACTTC	CASSSRGIHEQYF	.	many	TRBV14	TRBJ2-7
TGTGCCAGCAGCCCCGCATCCGGGACAGGCACAGATACGCAGTATTTT	CASSPASGTGTDTQYF	TRBD1	.	TRBV7-9	TRBJ2-3
TGTGCCACCAGTGAGCATCGGACAGGTAGCAATCAGCCCCAGCATTTT	CATSEHRTGSNQPQHF	TRBD1	many	TRBV24-1	TRBJ1-5
TGCAGTGCTACCGACGGGGCCATTCAGTACTTC	CSATDGAIQYF	.	medium-sized	TRBV20-1	TRBJ2-4
TGTGCCAGCAGTACAGGGACAGGGAGGAACACTGAAGCTTTCTTT	CASSTGTGRNTEAFF	TRBD1	.	TRBV6-1	TRBJ1-1
TGTGCCAGCAGTTACGGTGGCAGCAACACCGGGGAGCTGTTTTTT	CASSYGGSNTGELFF	.	many	TRBV6-5	TRBJ2-2
TGCGCCAGCAGCCAAGATGGCAGGGAAGCTTTCTTT	CASSQDGREAFF	.	many	TRBV4-1	TRBJ1-1
TGTGCCAGCAGACCTACTCAGGCGCTCTATGGCTACACCTTC	CASRPTQALYGYTF	.	medium-sized	TRBV28	TRBJ1-2
TGTGCCAGCAGCCAAGGATCCCGGGGAGTTAGCACTGAAGCTTTCTTT	CASSQGSRGVSTEAFF	.	medium-sized	TRBV3-1	TRBJ1-1
TGCAGTGCTAGAGATTGGCTAGCGGGAGTAGGTGAGCAGTTCTTC	CSARDWLAGVGEQFF	TRBD2	medium-sized	TRBV20-1	TRBJ2-1
TGTGCCAGCAGCTCCTCCTTGCCGACTAGCGGGAAAACCTACAATGAGCAGTTCTTC	CASSSSLPTSGKTYNEQFF	TRBD2	medium-sized	TRBV7-9	TRBJ2-1
TGTGCCAGCAGCTTTAGGACAGGTCGGTTGAACACTGAAGCTTTCTTT	CASSFRTGRLNTEAFF	TRBD1	many	TRBV7-8	TRBJ1-1
TGTGCCAGCAGCATGGGGCGGGGGAAAGGCGAGCAGTACTTC	CASSMGRGKGEQYF	TRBD2	many	TRBV7-9	TRBJ2-7
TGTGCCAGTAGTATAGAAAGGTCAGCTAATCAGCCCCAGCATTTT	CASSIERSANQPQHF	.	few	TRBV19	TRBJ1-5
TGCAGTGCTAGCGGTTGGGACAGGAGCTCCTACGAGCAGTACTTC	CSASGWDRSSYEQYF	TRBD1	medium-sized	TRBV20-1	TRBJ2-7
TGTGCCAGCAGCCTCTCGAGGGGCACTGAAGCTTTCTTT	CASSLSRGTEAFF	.	.	TRBV11-2	TRBJ1-1
TGTGCCAGCAGCTTAACCGGACAGGGAATAGGGGAGACCCAGTACTTC	CASSLTGQGIGETQYF	TRBD1	.	TRBV7-3	TRBJ2-5
TGTGCCAGCAGTGGGCGCACTACTCAAGCCCTAGAGACCCAGTACTTC	CASSGRTTQALETQYF	.	medium-sized	TRBV6-1	TRBJ2-5
TGCAGTGCTAAAAAAGGGGGACAGTTGGCCAATCAGCCCCAGCATTTT	CSAKKGGQLANQPQHF	TRBD1	many	TRBV20-1	TRBJ1-5
TGTGCCAGCAGCTCGTCTACCCTCGAGCAGTACTTC	CASSSSTLEQYF	.	many	TRBV7-9	TRBJ2-7
TGTGCCAGCAGCTTAGCCGGACAGGGGAATGGCTACACCTTC	CASSLAGQGNGYTF	TRBD1	many	TRBV7-2	TRBJ1-2
TGTGCCAGCCCCCGGACAGGTGTTTACAATGAGCAGTTCTTC	CASPRTGVYNEQFF	TRBD1	medium-sized	TRBV27	TRBJ2-1
TGTGCCACCAGCCTTACCGGCGGGAGGCCCTACAATGAGCAGTTCTTC	CATSLTGGRPYNEQFF	TRBD2	few	TRBV24-1	TRBJ2-1
TGTGCCAGCAGTTCCCTGGACAGGGACAATCAGCCCCAGCATTTT	CASSSLDRDNQPQHF	TRBD1	medium-sized	TRBV27	TRBJ1-5
TGCAGCGTTGAGCGCTACAATGAGCAGTTCTTC	CSVERYNEQFF	.	many	TRBV29-1	TRBJ2-1
TGCGCCAGCAGCTCACTGGGACGTGCTACAGATACGCAGTATTTT	CASSSLGRATDTQYF	.	many	TRBV5-1	TRBJ2-3
TGTGCCAGCAGTTTCAGCGGGGGGACCGGGGAGCAGTTCTTC	CASSFSGGTGEQFF	TRBD2	many	TRBV27	TRBJ2-1
TGTGCCAGCAGCCCATCTAGGGGGTACAATGAGCAGTTCTTC	CASSPSRGYNEQFF	.	many	TRBV6-1	TRBJ2-1
TGTGCCAGCAGCACGGACAGTGGCTTCTATGGCTACACCTTC	CASSTDSGFYGYTF	.	.	TRBV5-6	TRBJ1-2
TGTGCCATCAGTGACGGAGGGCACTATGGCTACACCTTC	CAISDGGHYGYTF	.	medium-sized	TRBV10-3	TRBJ1-2
TGTGCCAGCAGACTTAGCGGGAGACCCCTTTACAATGAGCAGTTCTTC	CASRLSGRPLYNEQFF	TRBD2	many	TRBV28	TRBJ2-1
TGTGCCAGCAGCTTATCCAGGACGAGCGAAAAACTGTTTTTT	CASSLSRTSEKLFF	.	many	TRBV11-1	TRBJ1-4
TGTGCCAGCAGTTTGGGGGGCAGGGATATCTATGGCTACACCTTC	CASSLGGRDIYGYTF	.	medium-sized	TRBV12-3/TRBV12-4	TRBJ1-2
TGCAGTGCCCGGGACAGCGGGAGACCGAACACCGGGGAGCTGTTTTTT	CSARDSGRPNTGELFF	.	many	TRBV20-1	TRBJ2-2
TGTGCCAGCAGCTACGGGACAGGGTTCGACAATGAGCAGTTCTTC	CASSYGTGFDNEQFF	TRBD1	many	TRBV5-5	TRBJ2-1
TGTGCCAGCAGTTCGGCCTATTTGAACACTGAAGCTTTCTTT	CASSSAYLNTEAFF	.	many	TRBV28	TRBJ1-1
TGTGCCAGCAGTGATTTTGATGGCTCAGATACGCAGTATTTT	CASSDFDGSDTQYF	.	many	TRBV25-1	TRBJ2-3
TGCGCCAGCAGCTTGGTAGGGGACAAAGAGACCCAGTACTTC	CASSLVGDKETQYF	.	many	TRBV5-1	TRBJ2-5
TGTGCCAGCAGCGTAGGGGGCCAGGGGTACTATGGCTACACCTTC	CASSVGGQGYYGYTF	.	many	TRBV9	TRBJ1-2
TGCGCCAGCAGATCTCTAGCGGGAGGCACCGGGGAGCTGTTTTTT	CASRSLAGGTGELFF	TRBD2	many	TRBV5-1	TRBJ2-2
TGCAGTGTAACCGGGACTAACCAAGAGACCCAGTACTTC	CSVTGTNQETQYF	TRBD2	many	TRBV20-1	TRBJ2-5
TGTGCCAGCAGTTCTTCCGACTACACAGATACGCAGTATTTT	CASSSSDYTDTQYF	.	many	TRBV5-4	TRBJ2-3
TGTGCCTGGAACCGTCGAGCGGGCAGAGACGAGCAGTACTTC	CAWNRRAGRDEQYF	.	many	TRBV30	TRBJ2-7
TGTGCCAGCAGCTTAGAAGTCGGACTCGGGGAGCAGTACTTC	CASSLEVGLGEQYF	.	many	TRBV11-2	TRBJ2-7